The sample holds a few counts of the clone carrying this T cell receptor beta chain. Its antigen is not identified. Whenever a sample was processed, at least 7 million PBMCs were isolated. The sample originates from a study of blood T cells in healthy people across ages. Study at large: Template switching captured about one barcoded beta molecule per two T cells. Broader study findings: Lack of knowledge of donor CMV status possibly confounded expanded clonotype changes. Comparison with aged donors showed that long-lived donors had more naive CD4+ cells and higher diversity.

PCR was performed a second time for roughly 7 to 12 cycles using a sample-barcoded 5' primer and a J-beta primer mix. Via MiXCR, TCRdb re-called the 5' RACE reads, giving one row per CDR3 protein. The top ten hold about 20% of the sample, which has around 900,000 distinct CDR3 sequences, 51% seen once. V lost 0 bases and J 5 bases, leaving 7 bases between the germline ends. This CDR3 region has 13 residues. In germline, CDR1 is MNHEY, CDR2 SVGAGI. Sequencing was done on a sample of blood. The chain combines TRBV6-5 with TRBJ1-1; no definite D call. The TCR comes from an older woman in good health. In DNA, the CDR3 is TGTGCCAGCAGTTACTCGAGCAGGACTGAAGCTTTCTTT. It yields the protein CASSYSSRTEAFF.